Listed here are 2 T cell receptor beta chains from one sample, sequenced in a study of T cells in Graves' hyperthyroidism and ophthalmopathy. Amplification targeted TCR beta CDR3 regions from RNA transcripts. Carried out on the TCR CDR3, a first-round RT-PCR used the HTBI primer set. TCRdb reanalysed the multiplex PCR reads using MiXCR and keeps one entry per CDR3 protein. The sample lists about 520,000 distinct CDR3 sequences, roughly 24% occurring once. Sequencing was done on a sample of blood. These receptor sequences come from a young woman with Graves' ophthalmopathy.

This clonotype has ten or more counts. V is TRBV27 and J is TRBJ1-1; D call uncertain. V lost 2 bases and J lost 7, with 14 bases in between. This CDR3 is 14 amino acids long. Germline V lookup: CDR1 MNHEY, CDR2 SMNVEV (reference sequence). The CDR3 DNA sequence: TGTGCCAGCAGTTTACGGACGACGTCGTTTGAAGCTTTCTTT. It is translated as CASSLRTTSFEAFF.

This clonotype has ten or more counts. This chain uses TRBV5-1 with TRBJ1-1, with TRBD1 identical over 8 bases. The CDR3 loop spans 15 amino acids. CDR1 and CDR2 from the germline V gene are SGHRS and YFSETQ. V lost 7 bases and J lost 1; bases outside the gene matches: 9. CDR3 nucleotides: TGCGCCAGCGGCACCTTCGGACAGGGGAACACTGAAGCTTTCTTT. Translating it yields CASGTFGQGNTEAFF. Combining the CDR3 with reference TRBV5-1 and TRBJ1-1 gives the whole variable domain KAGVTQTPRYLIKTRGQQVTLSCSPISGHRSVSWYQQTPGQGLQFLFEYFSETQRNKGNFPGRFSGRQFSNSRSEMNVSTLELGDSALYLCASGTFGQGNTEAFFGQGTRLTVV.